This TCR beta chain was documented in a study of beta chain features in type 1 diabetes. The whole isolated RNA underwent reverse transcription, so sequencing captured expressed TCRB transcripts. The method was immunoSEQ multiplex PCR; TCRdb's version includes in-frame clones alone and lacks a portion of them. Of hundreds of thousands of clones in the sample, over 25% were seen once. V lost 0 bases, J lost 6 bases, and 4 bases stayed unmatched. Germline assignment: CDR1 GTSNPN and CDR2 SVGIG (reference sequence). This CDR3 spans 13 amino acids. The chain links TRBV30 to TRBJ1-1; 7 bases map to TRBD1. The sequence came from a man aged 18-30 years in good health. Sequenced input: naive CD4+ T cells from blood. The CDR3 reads CAWSVHRGAEAFF. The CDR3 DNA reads TGTGCCTGGAGTGTACACAGGGGCGCTGAAGCTTTCTTT.